The source of this TCR beta chain is a study of CD8 T cells in Susac syndrome. It was with random hexamers that roughly 0.45 to 1 ug RNA was reverse transcribed. TCRdb redid the calling of the immunoSEQ multiplex PCR reads with MiXCR, one entry per CDR3 protein. The table lists about 110,000 distinct CDR3 sequences, approximately 93% of them singletons, with about 0.42% in the top ten. This TCR was sampled from a human donor with Susac syndrome. Material for sequencing was CD8+ T cells from PBMCs.

The CDR3 loop is CASSFGGSNTGELFF. The DNA of the CDR3 is TGCGCCAGCAGCTTTGGGGGCTCGAACACCGGGGAGCTGTTTTTT. V gene TRBV5-1 combines with J gene TRBJ2-2; possibly TRBD1 for D (6 bases). CDR1 is SGHRS and CDR2 is YFSETQ in the germline V gene. The CDR3 has 15 amino acids. The V and J ends lost 2 bases and 0 bases respectively, with 8 bases between them.